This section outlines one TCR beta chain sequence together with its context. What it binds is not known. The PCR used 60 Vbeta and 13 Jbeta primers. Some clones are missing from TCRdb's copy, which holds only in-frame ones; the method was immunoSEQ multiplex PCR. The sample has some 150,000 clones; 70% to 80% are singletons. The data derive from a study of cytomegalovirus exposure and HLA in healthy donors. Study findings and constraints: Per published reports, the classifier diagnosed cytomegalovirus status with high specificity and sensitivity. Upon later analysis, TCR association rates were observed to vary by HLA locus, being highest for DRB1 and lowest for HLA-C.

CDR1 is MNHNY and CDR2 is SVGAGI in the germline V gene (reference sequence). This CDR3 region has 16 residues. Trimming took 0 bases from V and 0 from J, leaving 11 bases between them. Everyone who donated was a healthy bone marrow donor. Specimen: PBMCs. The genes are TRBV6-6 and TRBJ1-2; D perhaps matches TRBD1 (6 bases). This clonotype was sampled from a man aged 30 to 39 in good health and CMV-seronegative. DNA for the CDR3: TGTGCCAGCAGTTACTCTGGGGGCGGAGCTAACTATGGCTACACCTTC. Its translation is CASSYSGGGANYGYTF.